Here is one TCR beta chain with its context. These data originate in a study of OX40 agonist ivuxolimab in advanced cancers. Libraries were prepared by immunoSEQ multiplex PCR; TCRdb keeps only in-frame clonotypes and omits some of them. The sample lists 51,000 or so clones; 70% to 90% were seen once. V gave up 2 bases and J gave up 5 bases, with 12 bases separating them. The V gene's germline CDR1 is LGHNT and CDR2 FRNRAP. This CDR3 comprises 14 residues. The clonotype was recovered from an adult with an advanced solid tumor such as melanoma, head and neck, liver or kidney cancer. The chain has TRBV12-5 and TRBJ2-5, with D perhaps TRBD2 (5 bases). The sample was CD4+ or CD8+ T cells sorted from blood, taken in a trial of the OX40 agonist ivuxolimab. CDR3 sequence: CASGLFGVGETQYF. In DNA, the CDR3 is TGTGCTAGTGGTTTGTTCGGGGTCGGGGAGACCCAGTACTTC.